The sequence of this T cell receptor (beta chain) was determined in a study of cytomegalovirus exposure and HLA in healthy donors. This clone was seen a single time. Germline values: CDR1 GTSNPN, CDR2 SVGIG (reference sequence). The V end was cut by 5 bases, the J end by 7 bases, with 11 bases between. The CDR3 is made up of 11 amino acids. The PCR had 60 Vbeta and 13 Jbeta primers. Assay: immunoSEQ multiplex PCR; the TCRdb copy retains only in-frame clones and omits some. The profile shows some 130,000 clones, 77% of them singletons. Sequencing used PBMCs. The sequence came from a man aged 25 to 40 in good health and CMV-seronegative. The chain has TRBV30 and TRBJ1-1; unclear D gene. The CDR3 reads CAWGREGEAFF. The CDR3, as DNA: TGTGCCTGGGGGCGGGAGGGTGAAGCTTTCTTT.